A single sample gave rise to the 30 T cell receptor beta chains below, sequenced in a study of T-cell memory formation after mild COVID-19. TCRdb reprocessed the 5' RACE reads with MiXCR, giving one entry per CDR3 protein. The sample carries 400,000 to 500,000 distinct CDR3 sequences, more than 15% recorded once. The sequenced material came from PBMCs or a T cell subset sorted from them (not recorded which). These receptors were obtained from a man aged 18 to 29 who had mild COVID-19 (a few samples of this study predate the infection). Cell type and time point are not known.

The V and J genes are TRBV9 and TRBJ2-4, with unresolved D. V lost 3 bases to trimming and J lost 0 bases, with 10 bases between them. The V gene's germline CDR1 is SGDLS and CDR2 YYNGEE. This CDR3 spans 15 amino acids. The CDR3 is CASSADVGAKNIQYF. In nucleotides, the CDR3 is TGTGCCAGCAGCGCCGATGTAGGAGCCAAAAACATTCAGTACTTC.

This clonotype was counted only a few times. The chain combines TRBV11-3 with TRBJ1-1; TRBD1 is a possible D gene (6 bases). V lost 5 bases and J lost 8, with 15 bases in between. Germline CDR1 is SGHNT and CDR2 is YENEEA. The CDR3 length is 13 residues. The CDR3 sequence: CASSQHREAEAFF. The CDR3 DNA is TGTGCCAGCAGCCAACACAGGGAGGCCGAAGCTTTCTTT.

This chain connects TRBV5-1 to TRBJ2-2; D not resolved. The germline V and J ends were trimmed by 0 bases and 3 bases, with 15 bases remaining between them. Looked up from germline, CDR1 is SGHRS and CDR2 is YFSETQ. This CDR3 is built from 17 residues. CDR3 coding DNA: TGCGCCAGCAGCTTGGCCGGGTATGGGTCCGACACCGGGGAGCTGTTTTTT. Amino acids: CASSLAGYGSDTGELFF.

The table lists this clonotype with a few counts. The V and J genes are TRBV10-3 and TRBJ1-2; perhaps TRBD1 as D (6 bases). The CDR3 sequence is 15 residues long. Germline-derived CDR1 and CDR2 are ENHRY and SYGVKD. The germline V and J ends were trimmed by 6 bases and 1 base, with 15 bases remaining between them. CDR3 in DNA: TGTGCCATCAGCCCTCGAGACAGGATTAACTATGGCTACACCTTC. Amino acids: CAISPRDRINYGYTF.

This clonotype was detected only a few times. This chain uses TRBV12-3 or TRBV12-4 with TRBJ1-2, with TRBD1 matching over 10 bases. The CDR3 runs 15 residues. V gave up 6 bases and J gave up 4 bases; unmatched junction bases: 8. The CDR3: CASRSDRGPFYGYTF. The CDR3 DNA sequence: TGTGCCAGCAGGTCCGACAGGGGGCCTTTCTATGGCTACACCTTC.

This clonotype was seen more than once but under ten times. This chain joins TRBV18 and TRBJ2-7; the D is unclear. The CDR3 has 13 amino acids. Between the trimmed V and J ends, which lost 6 bases and 4 bases, there was a span of 13 bases. CDR1 and CDR2 (germline): KGHSH, LQKENI. The CDR3 loop reads CASSTGYGYEQYV. The CDR3 nucleotides read TGTGCCAGCTCGACCGGGTACGGATACGAGCAGTACGTC.

This clonotype was seen many times. The rearrangement links TRBV5-5 to TRBJ2-1; possible D gene TRBD1, 5 bases. The length of the CDR3 is 14 residues. Trimming removed 4 bases from V and 3 bases from J, with 11 bases in between. Germline V gene lookup returns CDR1 SGHKS and CDR2 YYEKEE (reference sequence). CDR3 sequence: CASSLSTVYNEQFF. CDR3 in DNA: TGTGCCAGCAGCCTCTCGACAGTCTACAATGAGCAGTTCTTC.

V and J are TRBV29-1 and TRBJ1-1; D is unclear. With 4 bases removed from V and 0 bases from J, the gap between germline ends came to 9 bases. The V gene's germline CDR1 is SQVTM and CDR2 ANQGSEA. This CDR3 is 13 amino acids long. The CDR3 loop is CSVALHMNTEAFF. DNA for the CDR3: TGCAGCGTTGCCTTACACATGAACACTGAAGCTTTCTTT.

V usage is TRBV6-5 and J usage is TRBJ1-4; D gene ambiguous. This CDR3 region has 16 residues. Germline CDR1 MNHEY, CDR2 SVGAGI. Trimming stripped 0 bases from V and 0 bases from J, with 8 bases between. CDR3 nucleotides: TGTGCCAGCAGTTACTCGATACGGCCAACTAATGAAAAACTGTTTTTT. This encodes CASSYSIRPTNEKLFF.

The chain is built from TRBV4-3 and TRBJ1-1, with TRBD1 as a possible D gene (6 bases). The CDR3 contains 15 residues. From germline, CDR1 is LGHNA and CDR2 YSLEER. The V gene lost 4 bases and the J gene lost 5 bases, with 17 bases spanning the gap. CDR3 sequence: CASSRAPGERTEAFF. The CDR3 DNA sequence: TGCGCCAGCAGCCGGGCGCCAGGGGAGCGAACTGAAGCTTTCTTT.

This clonotype was recorded at least ten times. This chain connects TRBV5-1 to TRBJ2-2; D unresolved. The V gene's germline CDR1 is SGHRS and CDR2 YFSETQ. CDR3 size: 15 residues. Trimming took off 0 bases at V and 8 bases at J, with 14 bases between the two ends. This chain's CDR3 is CASSLVPGQTGELFF. CDR3 nucleotides: TGCGCCAGCAGCTTGGTCCCAGGTCAGACGGGGGAGCTGTTTTTT.

This clonotype was picked up a small number of times. V and J are TRBV18 and TRBJ1-6, with D tentatively TRBD1 (5 bases). V was clipped by 3 bases and J by 5 bases, with 11 bases between them. The CDR3 sequence is 15 residues long. The germline V gene has CDR1 KGHSH and CDR2 LQKENI. The CDR3 sequence: CASSPLDRHNSPLHF. For the CDR3, the DNA is TGTGCCAGCTCACCCTTAGACAGACATAATTCACCCCTCCACTTT. Supplemented by reference TRBV18 and TRBJ1-6, the full variable domain reads NAGVMQNPRHLVRRRGQEARLRCSPMKGHSHVYWYRQLPEEGLKFMVYLQKENIIDESGMPKERFSAEFPKEGPSILRIQQVVRGDSAAYFCASSPLDRHNSPLHFGNGTRLTVT.

V is TRBV12-3 or TRBV12-4 and J is TRBJ1-4, with no clear D. The CDR3 is 13 amino acids. V dropped 5 bases and J dropped 8 bases, with 12 bases sitting between them. In nucleotides, the CDR3 is TGTGCCAGCAGTAATCCGGGAGGGGAAAAACTGTTTTTT. Translated: CASSNPGGEKLFF.

V is TRBV4-1 and J is TRBJ1-4; unclear D gene. Trimming removed 0 bases from V and 10 bases from J, with 6 bases in between. The V gene's germline CDR1 is MGHRA and CDR2 YSYEKL. The CDR3 has 12 amino acids. The CDR3 DNA sequence: TGCGCCAGCAGCCAAGATGGTGGAAAACTGTTTTTT. Protein product: CASSQDGGKLFF.

This clonotype was seen repeatedly, ten times or more. V usage is TRBV6-6 and J usage is TRBJ2-3; D unresolved. The V and J ends lost 6 bases and 4 bases respectively, with 14 bases between them. From germline, CDR1 is MNHNY and CDR2 SVGAGI (reference sequence). This CDR3 is built from 14 residues. DNA for the CDR3: TGTGCCAGCAGCTCCAACCTCGGCCCAGATACGCAGTATTTT. Its translation is CASSSNLGPDTQYF.

In DNA, the CDR3 is TGTGCCTGGACCCCGGACGCTAACTATGGCTACACCTTC. It codes for CAWTPDANYGYTF. V and J are TRBV30 and TRBJ1-2; D remains unclear. Germline assignment: CDR1 GTSNPN and CDR2 SVGIG (reference sequence). The CDR3 contains 13 residues. V was shortened by 4 bases and J by 0 bases, with 9 bases between the two germline ends.

This clonotype turned up a few times. The genes are TRBV3-1 and TRBJ1-2, with D possibly being TRBD1 (5 bases). The V end lost 5 bases, the J end lost 3 bases, and 7 bases lay between the germline ends. The CDR3 is 12 residues long. The germline V gene has CDR1 LGHDT and CDR2 YNNKEL (reference sequence). The CDR3 reads CASSGHDYGYTF. CDR3 nucleotides: TGTGCCAGCAGCGGACACGACTATGGCTACACCTTC.

This clonotype was observed a handful of times. The rearrangement joins TRBV5-1 to TRBJ1-1; 9 positions agree with TRBD1. This CDR3 has 15 amino acids. Unmatched junction bases numbered 5, after V lost 5 bases and J lost 0 bases. Germline CDR1 is SGHRS and CDR2 is YFSETQ. In DNA form, the CDR3 reads TGCGCCAGCAGGGACAGGGGATCCATGAACACTGAAGCTTTCTTT. It yields the protein CASRDRGSMNTEAFF.

Remarks on this clonotype: One junction end does not reproduce the germline sequence, and a read error may be involved. The chain joins TRBV4-3 to TRBJ2-5, with D perhaps TRBD1 (6 bases). Germline CDR1 reads LGHNA; CDR2 reads YSLEER. This CDR3 has 14 residues. Here the CDR3 reads CASSQEYRVETKYF. CDR3 in DNA: TGCGCCAGCAGCCAAGAATACAGGGTAGAGACCAAGTACTTC.

The rearrangement uses TRBV7-2 and TRBJ2-5, with 12 bases that match TRBD2. Trimming cost V 1 base and J 5 bases; bases outside gene matches: 5. Per the germline V gene, CDR1 is SGHTA and CDR2 is FQGNSA. The CDR3 has 16 amino acids. CDR3 sequence: CASSLGTSGDWETQYF. CDR3 DNA sequence: TGTGCCAGCAGCTTAGGGACTAGCGGGGATTGGGAGACCCAGTACTTC.

The chain joins TRBV19 to TRBJ2-5; 8 bases line up with TRBD1. Per germline, CDR1 LNHDA and CDR2 SQIVND (reference sequence). This CDR3 has 13 residues. With V trimmed by 9 bases and J by 5 bases, 8 bases remained unmatched. The CDR3, as DNA: TGTGCCAGCCGGGACAGGCGGATGGAGACCCAGTACTTC. Amino acids: CASRDRRMETQYF.

V usage is TRBV25-1 and J usage is TRBJ1-5, with 7 bases matching TRBD1. The trim removed 3 bases at V and 4 bases at J, leaving 6 bases unmatched. The CDR3 is made up of 15 amino acids. CDR1 MGHDK and CDR2 SYGVNS come from the germline V gene. DNA of the CDR3: TGTGCCAGCAGTGATTCCGGGACAGTGAATCAGCCCCAGCATTTT. The encoded protein is CASSDSGTVNQPQHF.

CDR3 residues: CASSELINNQPQHF. The DNA of the CDR3 is TGTGCCAGCAGTGAACTTATAAATAATCAGCCCCAGCATTTT. This chain joins TRBV2 and TRBJ1-5, with D uncertain. Trimming took 2 bases from V and 4 from J, leaving 9 bases between them. Germline loops: CDR1 SNHLY, CDR2 FYNNEI. This CDR3 has 14 amino acids. The complete variable domain, with remaining parts taken from reference TRBV2 and TRBJ1-5, reads EPEVTQTPSHQVTQMGQEVILRCVPISNHLYFYWYRQILGQKVEFLVSFYNNEISEKSEIFDDQFSVERPDGSNFTLKIRSTKLEDSAMYFCASSELINNQPQHFGDGTRLSIL.

This clonotype was found a few times. The chain recombines TRBV3-1 with TRBJ2-1; a weak D match, TRBD1 (6 bases). The CDR3 spans 16 residues. The V gene's germline CDR1 is LGHDT and CDR2 YNNKEL (reference sequence). V lost 1 base and J lost 12, with 22 bases in between. The CDR3 DNA reads as TGTGCCAGCAGCCAAGTGGGGGCGGAACAGGCAAGGGGGCAGTTCTTC. As protein: CASSQVGAEQARGQFF.

The chain carries TRBV7-6 and TRBJ1-1; 7 bases map to TRBD1. The J segment lost 10 bases and the V segment lost 5 bases, leaving 19 bases of the junction unmatched. CDR3 size: 16 residues. Germline values: CDR1 SGHVS, CDR2 FNYEAQ. The CDR3 is CASSTYRGRGFGGAFF. The CDR3 DNA is TGTGCCAGCAGCACCTACAGGGGCCGGGGGTTCGGTGGAGCTTTCTTT.

This clonotype was observed a handful of times. V and J are TRBV2 and TRBJ2-3; TRBD1 agrees at 9 bases. V trimming: 4 bases; J trimming: 6 bases; junction bases outside the gene matches: 11. The germline gives CDR1 SNHLY, CDR2 FYNNEI. CDR3 length: 16 amino acids. The CDR3 nucleotides read TGTGCCAGCAGTGGAGGGACAGGGCAGCCGGGCGATACGCAGTATTTT. Translated: CASSGGTGQPGDTQYF.

This clonotype was counted only a few times. The V call is TRBV4-1, the J call TRBJ2-5; D possibly matches TRBD1 or TRBD2 (6 bases each). CDR3 length equals 16 residues. Trimming left V 2 bases short and J 5 bases short, with 18 bases between. Germline V lookup: CDR1 MGHRA, CDR2 YSYEKL. The CDR3 bases are TGCGCCAGCAGCCAAAGGGCTCTGGGGGCGGGGGAGACCCAGTACTTC. Translating it yields CASSQRALGAGETQYF.

This chain uses TRBV4-1 with TRBJ1-1, with a tentative D call TRBD1 (5 bases). Per germline, CDR1 MGHRA and CDR2 YSYEKL. This CDR3 spans 15 amino acids. V was shortened by 6 bases and J by 10 bases, with 24 bases between the two germline ends. The CDR3 is CASRPSQGEGVGAFF. CDR3 bases: TGCGCCAGCAGACCAAGTCAGGGAGAAGGGGTGGGAGCTTTCTTT.

The V and J genes are TRBV7-2 and TRBJ1-5; D unresolved. The CDR3 spans 14 residues. The V gene lost 2 bases and the J gene lost 5 bases, with 10 bases spanning the gap. CDR1 SGHTA and CDR2 FQGNSA come from the germline V gene. The CDR3: CASSLRPYDQPQHF. CDR3 DNA: TGTGCCAGCAGCTTACGCCCTTATGATCAGCCCCAGCATTTT.

The V gene is TRBV6-2 or TRBV6-3, the J gene TRBJ2-3; 10 bases line up with TRBD1. Germline V gene sequence: CDR1 MNHEY, CDR2 SVGEGT. V gave up 5 bases and J gave up 2 bases; unmatched junction bases: 4. The CDR3 consists of 15 residues. The CDR3 protein is CASSTGQGTTDTQYF. The DNA for the CDR3 is TGTGCCAGCAGTACGGGACAGGGGACCACAGATACGCAGTATTTT.